Reported below is one T cell receptor beta chain. The gene symbols are mouse symbols. The read stops 4 residues short of the end of the CDR3; the missing end is completed from the germline J gene. The record originates from a study of CD8+ T cells in alopecia areata. This CDR3 has 12 amino acids. The germline CDR1 and CDR2 sequences are NNHDY and SYVADS. V dropped 7 bases and J dropped 3 bases, with 10 bases sitting between them. After isolation, RNA underwent reverse transcription to generate cDNA as the sequencing template. Generated by immunoSEQ multiplex PCR, the TCRdb table keeps only in-frame clones and is missing some. Singletons are absent from the sample, which has some 120,000 clones.

The origin of this receptor is a C3H/HeJ mouse with alopecia areata. These mice share the MHC haplotype H2-k. Sequenced material: lesional skin. V and J are TRBV13-3 and TRBJ1-1; TRBD1 is a possible D gene (6 bases). Partial CDR3 DNA: TGTGCCAGCGGGGGGGGCTACACA. As protein: CASGGGYT. The full CDR3 protein is CASGGGYTEVFF.